The text below deals with one T cell receptor (beta chain). The sample originates from a study of control samples from healthy donors and cancer patients. The CDR3 is 14 residues long. Germline V lookup: CDR1 LGHDT, CDR2 YNNKEL (reference sequence). Trimming took 2 bases from V and 9 from J, leaving 11 bases between them. Generated by immunoSEQ multiplex PCR, the TCRdb table keeps only in-frame clones and is missing some. The repertoire includes 160,000 or so clones, around 94% of them detected once, and 11% to 15% sits in the top ten. Sequencing was performed on PBMCs. This chain uses TRBV3-1 (or the pseudogene TRBV3-2) with TRBJ1-6, with D unclear. The TCR was taken from a man aged 55 to 69 with colorectal cancer. CDR3 nucleotide sequence: TGTGCCAGCAGCCAAAATCCCCGGACTTCACCCCTCCACTTT. Its translation: CASSQNPRTSPLHF.